The entry below describes one T cell receptor beta chain. The antigen it recognizes is unknown. Base qualities were left out, and no much larger clone turns up one base away. This entry belongs to a study of cytomegalovirus exposure and HLA in healthy donors (TCRdb year 2017). General notes on the study: An earlier analysis of some 600 of the donors reported 276 Gb of sequence data and some 110 million unique TCR beta sequences obtained from 150 million to 200 million T cells. An early release covering some 640 HLA-typed donors comprised roughly 300 gigabases of sequencing data and tens of millions of unique TCR sequences. Among the roughly 430 genotyped donors, approximately 77% belonged to the genetic ancestry cluster associated with self-reported Caucasian donors. The study aimed to test whether cataloging public T cell receptors could reveal signatures of past pathogen exposure. The T cell repertoires of around 670 subjects were profiled by immunosequencing and related to cytomegalovirus serostatus. Besides the first cohort of 500 to 700 subjects, a separate validation cohort made up of 95 to 150 different subjects was used. The study combined high-throughput TCR immunosequencing, statistical association of individual TCRs with disease status, and machine learning to predict cytomegalovirus infection status. In a later analysis, previously published TCR beta repertoires from 550 to 700 donors were re-analyzed and high-resolution HLA genotyping was added so that TCR occurrence patterns could be studied. In the later analysis, no new phenotypic data were used to find candidate immune exposures; instead, reliance was placed on TCR beta sequences and their occurrence across donors. In an earlier analysis of roughly 600 of the donors, high-throughput TCR beta sequencing was used to judge whether each TCR beta V gene segment behaved as functional or pseudogenic. Donor age, sex, ethnicity and CMV serostatus were compiled together with the repertoire data. A later genetic analysis took genome-wide SNP genotypes for about 55% of the roughly 670 donors and used that subset as a discovery cohort. Every repertoire in the discovery cohort had been generated on one and the same sequencing platform. Both class I and class II loci were covered by HLA typing, at four-digit resolution. Typing coverage differed by locus: A, B, C, DRB1 and DQB1 were typed in about 629-630 donors, DQA1 in about 560, DPA1 in 600 to 610, and DPB1 in 450 to 480. About 5 DR-DQ haplotypes were handled as single units for association and clustering, since linkage in the cohort was strong. Among some 410 genotyped donors of the cohort, an average of roughly 240,000 unique TCR beta nucleotide sequences were sequenced per donor, roughly 20% of them non-productive. Overall results and qualifications from the work: Correlated functional status among segregating V segments might be attributable to linkage disequilibrium, but an unknown experimental factor could not be ruled out. Immune exposure information for the cohort was limited to CMV serostatus. In a later analysis, the rate of TCR association differed among HLA loci, with DRB1 alleles having the most associated TCRs and HLA-C alleles having the fewest. This cohort had only TCR beta chains sequenced, and the lack of alpha or paired-chain data limited which features could be detected. In vitro tests confirmed that three of the cytomegalovirus-associated TCR beta chains recognize cytomegalovirus antigens. The classifier was reported to diagnose cytomegalovirus status with high specificity and sensitivity in both the original and validation cohorts. HLA typing was unavailable for some donors at each locus, so association tests used only the typed subset. A later analysis found that most CMV-associated TCR beta chains appeared HLA-restricted, with HLA associations seemingly driven largely by CMV exposure. Most TCR sequences were observed very rarely across donors, whereas some public TCRs were present in many individuals. A later analysis associated 16,951 TCR beta sequences with specific HLA alleles at a false discovery rate of 0.05. In a later genetic analysis, a missense DCLRE1C variant was associated with V-gene and J-gene trimming of TCR beta chains, and the association was replicated in an independent cohort. A later analysis found that HLA-associated TCR beta chains were more clonally expanded and had lower generation probabilities than equally common non-associated chains. In an earlier analysis of some 550 of the donors, most TCR beta V segments were observed in productive rearrangements about 87% or about 30% of the time, broadly matching IMGT annotations. Presence/absence analyses assumed roughly uniform sequencing depth across donors, an assumption that may not hold. Because counts were too low, more than 15 rarely observed V segments, including chromosome 9 orphons, were excluded from the earlier analysis of a few hundred of the donors. A cluster of highly shared sequence variants was judged likely to represent a technical artifact of the sequencing pipeline. Some IMGT-functional V segments, including TRBV6-2 and TRBV6-3, could not be distinguished by the 87-base-pair reads and were therefore excluded. The authors suggested that the approach could potentially be extended to other disease states and immunological phenotypes. According to a later analysis, parvovirus B19, influenza, CMV and Epstein-Barr virus appeared linked to several top co-occurrence clusters. A further reported finding was that TCR beta sequences accurately predicted the HLA-A and HLA-B alleles for most subjects in the first cohort. The study gave a list of 150 to 200 TCR beta chains associated with cytomegalovirus. According to a later genetic analysis, donors in an Asian-associated ancestry cluster had fewer N-insertions in productive TCRs than the roughly 700-donor mean. Strong co-occurrence of HLA alleles, especially DR and DQ, made assigning TCR associations to individual alleles difficult.

Libraries were built with the immunoSEQ multiplex PCR assay. For the multiplex PCR, a mixture combining 60 forward primers for TCR Vbeta segments and 13 reverse primers for TCR Jbeta segments was used. A multiplex PCR assay on genomic DNA amplified the CDR3 region of rearranged TCR beta genes. The Illumina HiSeq System was used to sequence the amplified TCR beta libraries as 87-base-pair reads. Regarding the original processing steps: A later analysis counted about 80 million unique TCR beta chains across the 650 to 700 repertoires, and 9.5 million to 11 million of these chains were shared by at least two donors. A nearest-neighbor algorithm error-corrected the raw reads and collapsed the reads into unique sequences, merging closely related sequences to remove PCR and sequencing errors. To assign V, D and J gene segments, CDR3 sequences were aligned to IMGT reference sequences. Each retained sequence needed at least a six-nucleotide match to both a V gene segment and a J gene segment. Rearrangements were classified as productive when the CDR3 lacked stop codons and remained in frame with V and J, and all other rearrangements were classified as non-productive. CDR3 was defined by IMGT convention, running from the second conserved V-encoded cysteine to the conserved J-encoded phenylalanine. Sequences without an unambiguous match to a single V gene segment were excluded from the earlier analysis of over 500 of the donors. In an earlier analysis of some 590 of the donors, a V segment was called functional when productive rearrangements were above 56.7%, and segregating when the standard deviation between donors exceeded 5%. A statistical classification framework was built to diagnose cytomegalovirus status from the catalog of TCR beta chain sequences. A later analysis assigned V and J genes by comparing TCR nucleotide sequences with IMGT/GENE-DB human TR gene sequences. In a later analysis, CDR3 sequences and most-parsimonious VDJ recombination scenarios were assigned using the TCRdist pipeline. In a later analysis, each TCR beta chain was defined by its CDR3 amino acid sequence together with its V-gene family, and reads lacking a unique V-gene family were excluded. As a way to deal with suspected cross-contamination and a sequencing artifact, a later analysis dropped 450 to 600 nucleotide sequences that were highly shared and had low generation probability. In a later analysis, a clonal expansion index was calculated for each public chain from normalized within-repertoire ranks of inferred template counts. In a later analysis, generation probabilities were computed with a VDJ recombination model fitted to out-of-frame rearrangements, and the resulting probabilities were checked against IGoR. A later analysis scored TCR-TCR, TCR-HLA and TCR-CMV co-occurrence with hypergeometric tests, applying a repertoire-size bias correction to TCR pairs. In a later analysis, false discovery rates were estimated by permuting HLA or CMV assignments 20 times. In a later analysis, co-occurring TCRs were grouped using DBSCAN, with TCRdist sequence similarity added in when clustering inside HLA-allele-positive subsets. Repertoires with fewer than 30,000 or more than 120,000 public chains, plus five repertoires with anomalous nucleotide sharing, were excluded from co-occurrence clustering. TCRdb retrieved this table from immuneACCESS and kept in-frame rearrangements only. Not all clones are present; in checked studies, unresolved V genes account for under half, and no reason is known for the remainder. For V, J and clone size, that table is used; D and trimming come from the DNA. The sample data list 120,000 to 150,000 clones, and roughly four fifths of these were observed just once. The top ten constitute about 3.7% of the sample.

CDR1 and CDR2 were assigned from the germline V gene as SNHLY and FYNNEI. V has 5 bases trimmed and J has 5 bases trimmed; junction bases matching no gene number 12. Counted from cysteine to phenylalanine, this CDR3 has 18 amino acids. The entry retains the CDR3 DNA only, 54 bases that are in frame from base 1. In total, roughly 670 healthy bone marrow donors made up the cohort. At the time of sampling, all cohort members were nominally healthy, though unrecorded immune exposures were likely present. The donor was CMV seronegative and was included in the group of 352 seronegative cohort members. Each donor provided a peripheral blood sample, and peripheral blood mononuclear cells were used for TCR beta sequencing. Genomic DNA was extracted from the blood cell samples with the Qiagen DNeasy Blood Extraction Kit.

The TCR comes from a male donor in good health and CMV-seronegative. Recombination connected TRBV2 to TRBJ2-1, and TRBD2 aligns with 13 junction nucleotides. The sequenced sample was PBMCs. The bases are TGTGCCAGCAGTTTCCGGACTAGCGGGAGACAGGGGCACAATGAGCAGTTCTTC. Its protein reads: CASSFRTSGRQGHNEQFF.